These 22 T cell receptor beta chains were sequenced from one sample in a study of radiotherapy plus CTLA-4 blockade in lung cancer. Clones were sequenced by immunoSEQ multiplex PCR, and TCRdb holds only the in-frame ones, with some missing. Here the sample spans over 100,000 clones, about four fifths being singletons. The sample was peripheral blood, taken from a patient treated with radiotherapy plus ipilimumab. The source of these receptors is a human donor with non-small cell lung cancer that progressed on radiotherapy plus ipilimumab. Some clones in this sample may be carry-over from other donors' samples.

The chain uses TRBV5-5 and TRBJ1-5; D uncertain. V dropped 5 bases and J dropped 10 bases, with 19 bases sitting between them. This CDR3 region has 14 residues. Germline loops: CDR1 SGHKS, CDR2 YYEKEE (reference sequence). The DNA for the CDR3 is TGTGCCAGCAGATATGATCTTCCCCCCTCACCCCAGCATTTT. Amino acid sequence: CASRYDLPPSPQHF.

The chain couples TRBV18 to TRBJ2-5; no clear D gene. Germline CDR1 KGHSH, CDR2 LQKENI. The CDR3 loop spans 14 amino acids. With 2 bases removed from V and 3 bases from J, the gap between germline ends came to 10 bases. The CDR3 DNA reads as TGTGCCAGCTCACCAAGGTCGATGAAAGAGACCCAGTACTTC. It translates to CASSPRSMKETQYF. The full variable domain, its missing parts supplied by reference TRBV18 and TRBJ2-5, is NAGVMQNPRHLVRRRGQEARLRCSPMKGHSHVYWYRQLPEEGLKFMVYLQKENIIDESGMPKERFSAEFPKEGPSILRIQQVVRGDSAAYFCASSPRSMKETQYFGPGTRLLVL.

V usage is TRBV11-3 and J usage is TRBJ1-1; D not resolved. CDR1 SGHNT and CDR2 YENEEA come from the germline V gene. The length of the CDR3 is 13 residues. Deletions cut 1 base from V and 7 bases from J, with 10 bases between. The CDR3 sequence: CASSLASGYEAFF. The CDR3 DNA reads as TGTGCCAGCAGCTTAGCTTCCGGGTATGAAGCTTTCTTT.

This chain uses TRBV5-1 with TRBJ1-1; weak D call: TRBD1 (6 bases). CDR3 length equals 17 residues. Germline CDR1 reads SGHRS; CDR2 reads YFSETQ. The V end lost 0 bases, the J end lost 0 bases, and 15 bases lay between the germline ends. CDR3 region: CASSLGSTGLMNTEAFF. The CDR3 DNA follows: TGCGCCAGCAGCTTGGGTTCCACAGGGCTTATGAACACTGAAGCTTTCTTT.

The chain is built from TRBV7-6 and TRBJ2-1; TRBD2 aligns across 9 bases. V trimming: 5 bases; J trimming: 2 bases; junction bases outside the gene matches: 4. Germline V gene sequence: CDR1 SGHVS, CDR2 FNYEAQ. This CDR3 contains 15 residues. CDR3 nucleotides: TGTGCCAGCAGCGTAAGCGGGGGGCCCTACAATGAGCAGTTCTTC. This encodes CASSVSGGPYNEQFF.

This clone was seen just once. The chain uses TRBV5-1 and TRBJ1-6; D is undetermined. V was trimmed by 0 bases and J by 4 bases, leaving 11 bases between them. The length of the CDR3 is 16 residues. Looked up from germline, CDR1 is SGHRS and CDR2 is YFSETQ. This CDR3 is CASSLDSLSYNSPLHF. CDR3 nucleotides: TGCGCCAGCAGCTTGGACAGTCTGTCTTATAATTCACCCCTCCACTTT.

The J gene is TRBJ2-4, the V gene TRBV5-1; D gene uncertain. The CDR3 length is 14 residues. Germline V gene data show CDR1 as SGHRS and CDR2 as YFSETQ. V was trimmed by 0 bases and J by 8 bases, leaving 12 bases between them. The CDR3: CASSLAAADDIQYF. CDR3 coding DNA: TGCGCCAGCAGCTTGGCTGCAGCCGATGACATTCAGTACTTC.

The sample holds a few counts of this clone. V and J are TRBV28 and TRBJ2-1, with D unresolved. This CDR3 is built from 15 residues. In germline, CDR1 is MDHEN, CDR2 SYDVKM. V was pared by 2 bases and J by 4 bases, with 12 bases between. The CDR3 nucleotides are TGTGCCAGCAGTTTAGGGCAGTTTCCTTACAATGAGCAGTTCTTC. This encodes CASSLGQFPYNEQFF.

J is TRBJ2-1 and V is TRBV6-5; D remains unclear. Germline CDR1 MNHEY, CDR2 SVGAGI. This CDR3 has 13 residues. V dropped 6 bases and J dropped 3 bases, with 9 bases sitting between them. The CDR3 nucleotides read TGTGCCAGCAGCCTTACCCACTACAATGAGCAGTTCTTC. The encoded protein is CASSLTHYNEQFF.

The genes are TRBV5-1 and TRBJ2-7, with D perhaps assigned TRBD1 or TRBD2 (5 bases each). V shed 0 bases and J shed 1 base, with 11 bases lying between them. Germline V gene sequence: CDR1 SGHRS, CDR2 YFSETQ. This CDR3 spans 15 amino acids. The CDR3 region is CASSLGGTASYEQYF. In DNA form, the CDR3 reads TGCGCCAGCAGCTTGGGGGGGACGGCGTCCTACGAGCAGTACTTC. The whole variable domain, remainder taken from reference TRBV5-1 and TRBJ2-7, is KAGVTQTPRYLIKTRGQQVTLSCSPISGHRSVSWYQQTPGQGLQFLFEYFSETQRNKGNFPGRFSGRQFSNSRSEMNVSTLELGDSALYLCASSLGGTASYEQYFGPGTRLTVT.

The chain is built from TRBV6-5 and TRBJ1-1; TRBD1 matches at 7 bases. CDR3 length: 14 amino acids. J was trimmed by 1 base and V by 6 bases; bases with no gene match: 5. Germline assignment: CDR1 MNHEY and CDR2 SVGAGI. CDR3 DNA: TGTGCCAGCAGCGAACAGGGGAGGAACACTGAAGCTTTCTTT. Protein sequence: CASSEQGRNTEAFF.

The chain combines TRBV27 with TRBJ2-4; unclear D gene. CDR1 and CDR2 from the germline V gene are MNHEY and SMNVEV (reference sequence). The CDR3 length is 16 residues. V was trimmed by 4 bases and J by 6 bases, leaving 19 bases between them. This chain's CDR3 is CASSSFGLASGNIQYF. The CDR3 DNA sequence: TGTGCCAGCAGTTCGTTCGGGTTAGCCAGTGGAAACATTCAGTACTTC.

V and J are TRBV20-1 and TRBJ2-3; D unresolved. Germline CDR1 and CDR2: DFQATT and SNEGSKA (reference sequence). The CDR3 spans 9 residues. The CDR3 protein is CRVGDTQYF. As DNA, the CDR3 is TGCAGGGTGGGGGATACGCAGTATTTT.

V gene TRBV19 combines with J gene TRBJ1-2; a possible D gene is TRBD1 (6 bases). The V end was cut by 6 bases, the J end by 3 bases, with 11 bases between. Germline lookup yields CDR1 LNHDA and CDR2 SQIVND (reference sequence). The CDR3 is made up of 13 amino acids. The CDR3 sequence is CASSLQGHYGYTF. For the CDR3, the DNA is TGTGCCAGTAGCCTACAGGGACACTATGGCTACACCTTC.

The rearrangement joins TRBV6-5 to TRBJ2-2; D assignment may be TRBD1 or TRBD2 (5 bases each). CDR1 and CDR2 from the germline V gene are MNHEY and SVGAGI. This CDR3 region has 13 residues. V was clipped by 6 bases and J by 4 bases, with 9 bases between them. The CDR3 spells CASSWGSTGELFF. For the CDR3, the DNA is TGTGCCAGCAGCTGGGGGTCCACCGGGGAGCTGTTTTTT.

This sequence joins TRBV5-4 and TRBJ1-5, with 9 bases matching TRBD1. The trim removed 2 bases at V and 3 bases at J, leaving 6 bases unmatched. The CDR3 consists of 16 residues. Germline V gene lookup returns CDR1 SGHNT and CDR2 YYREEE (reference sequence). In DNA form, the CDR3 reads TGTGCCAGCAGCTTCGGCGGACAGGGGATCAATCAGCCCCAGCATTTT. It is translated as CASSFGGQGINQPQHF.

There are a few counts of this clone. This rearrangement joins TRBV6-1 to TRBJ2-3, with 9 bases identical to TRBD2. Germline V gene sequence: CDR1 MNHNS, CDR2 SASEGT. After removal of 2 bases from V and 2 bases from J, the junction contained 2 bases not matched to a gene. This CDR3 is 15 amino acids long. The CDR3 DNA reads TGTGCCAGCAGTGAACTAGCGGGGTTCACAGATACGCAGTATTTT. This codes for CASSELAGFTDTQYF.

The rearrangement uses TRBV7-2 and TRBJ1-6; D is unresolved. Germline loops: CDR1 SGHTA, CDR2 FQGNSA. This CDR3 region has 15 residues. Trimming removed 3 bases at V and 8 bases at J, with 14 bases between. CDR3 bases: TGTGCCAGCAGCTTCCTCGGGCGCGCGGATTCACCCCTCCACTTT. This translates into CASSFLGRADSPLHF.

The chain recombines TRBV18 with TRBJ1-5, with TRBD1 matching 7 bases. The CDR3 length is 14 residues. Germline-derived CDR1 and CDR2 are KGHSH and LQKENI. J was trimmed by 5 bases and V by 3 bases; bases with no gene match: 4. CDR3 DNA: TGTGCCAGCTCACCGGGACAGACTTATCAGCCCCAGCATTTT. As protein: CASSPGQTYQPQHF. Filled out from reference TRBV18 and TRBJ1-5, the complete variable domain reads NAGVMQNPRHLVRRRGQEARLRCSPMKGHSHVYWYRQLPEEGLKFMVYLQKENIIDESGMPKERFSAEFPKEGPSILRIQQVVRGDSAAYFCASSPGQTYQPQHFGDGTRLSIL.

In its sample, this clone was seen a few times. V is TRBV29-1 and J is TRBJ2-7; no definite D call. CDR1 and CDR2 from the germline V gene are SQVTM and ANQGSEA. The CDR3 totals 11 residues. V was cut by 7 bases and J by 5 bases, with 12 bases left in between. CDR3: CSASWWDEQYF. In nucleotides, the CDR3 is TGCAGCGCCTCATGGTGGGACGAGCAGTACTTC.

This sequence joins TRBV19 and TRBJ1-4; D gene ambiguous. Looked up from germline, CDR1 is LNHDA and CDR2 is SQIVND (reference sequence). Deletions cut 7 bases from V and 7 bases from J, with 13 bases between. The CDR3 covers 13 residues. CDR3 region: CASKLSEGEKLFF. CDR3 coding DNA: TGTGCCAGTAAACTCTCCGAGGGTGAAAAACTGTTTTTT.

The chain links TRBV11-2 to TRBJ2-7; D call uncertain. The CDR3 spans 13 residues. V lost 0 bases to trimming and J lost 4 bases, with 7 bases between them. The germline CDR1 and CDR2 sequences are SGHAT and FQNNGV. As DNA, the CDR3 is TGTGCCAGCAGCTTAGATTCAGGATACGAGCAGTACTTC. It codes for CASSLDSGYEQYF.